The 4 T cell receptor beta chains below come from one sample, sequenced in a study of neoadjuvant anti-PD-1 for oral cavity cancer. Sequencing was performed with immunoSEQ multiplex PCR; in TCRdb, only in-frame clones are kept and a portion is missing. The top ten clones hold approximately 6% of a sample with fewer than 7,500 clones, about 54% of them seen once. Sequencing was performed on tumor tissue, taken before nivolumab (anti-PD-1) treatment. These receptors were collected from a person between 35 and 79 years old with oral cavity squamous cell carcinoma.

This clone was seen more than once but under ten times. This chain links TRBV2 with TRBJ1-1, with no clear D. CDR1 and CDR2 (germline): SNHLY, FYNNEI. V lost 7 bases and J lost 5, with 5 bases in between. This CDR3 has 10 amino acids. The CDR3 loop reads CASMWTEAFF. The CDR3 DNA is TGTGCCAGCATGTGGACTGAAGCTTTCTTT.

In its sample, this clone was seen a few times. The V call is TRBV30, the J call TRBJ2-5; D is possibly TRBD1 (6 bases). The CDR3 is made up of 14 amino acids. The germline V gene encodes CDR1 GTSNPN and CDR2 SVGIG (reference sequence). V shed 3 bases and J shed 5 bases, with 16 bases lying between them. The CDR3 nucleotides are TGTGCCTGGAGCCAAAAGGGGGTCTGGGAGACCCAGTACTTC. This translates into CAWSQKGVWETQYF.

The chain employs TRBV11-2 and TRBJ1-3, with D perhaps TRBD1 (5 bases). The V and J ends lost 0 bases and 5 bases respectively, with 8 bases between them. Germline CDR1 SGHAT, CDR2 FQNNGV. This CDR3 spans 14 amino acids. The CDR3 region has the DNA TGTGCCAGCAGCTTAGACCGGGGCAGAAACACCATATATTTT. It codes for CASSLDRGRNTIYF. The whole variable domain, filled in from reference TRBV11-2 and TRBJ1-3, reads EAGVAQSPRYKIIEKRQSVAFWCNPISGHATLYWYQQILGQGPKLLIQFQNNGVVDDSQLPKDRFSAERLKGVDSTLKIQPAKLEDSAVYLCASSLDRGRNTIYFGEGSWLTVV.

This clone was observed a few times. The J gene is TRBJ2-7, the V gene TRBV7-9, with TRBD1 as a possible D gene (5 bases). Germline V gene lookup returns CDR1 SEHNR and CDR2 FQNEAQ (reference sequence). The CDR3 is made up of 14 amino acids. Trimming pared 2 bases from V and 5 bases from J, leaving 13 bases between. This chain's CDR3 is CASSLPTRQNEQYF. CDR3 nucleotide sequence: TGTGCCAGCAGCTTACCGACACGACAGAACGAGCAGTACTTC. The full variable domain, in which reference TRBV7-9 and TRBJ2-7 provide the parts outside the CDR3, is DTGVSQNPRHKITKRGQNVTFRCDPISEHNRLYWYRQTLGQGPEFLTYFQNEAQLEKSRLLSDRFSAERPKGSFSTLEIQRTEQGDSAMYLCASSLPTRQNEQYFGPGTRLTVT.